This T cell receptor beta chain appears in the sequencing data of a study of cytomegalovirus exposure and HLA in healthy donors. For the study at large: An earlier analysis found fewer than 120 million unique TCR beta sequences from about 190 million T cells.

The sample holds a few counts of this clone. Its antigen remains unknown. Notes on the study in general: About 180 TCR beta chains were listed as cytomegalovirus-associated.

V lost 4 bases, J lost 4 bases, and 12 bases stayed unmatched. The CDR3 runs 16 residues. Germline V CDR1 and CDR2: SGHDT, YYEEEE. PCR was performed using 60 Vbeta and 13 Jbeta primers. Repertoires were generated with immunoSEQ multiplex PCR, while TCRdb's copy carries only in-frame clones and drops some. This sample carries around 210,000 clones, about 85% of them seen once, and the ten largest clones take around 0.42%. The sequence was collected from a male donor in good health and CMV-seropositive. The sample comprised PBMCs. The gene calls are TRBV5-6 and TRBJ2-5; TRBD1 agrees at 8 bases. The CDR3 sequence is CASSPPRDRLGETQYF. The CDR3 DNA reads as TGTGCCAGCAGCCCCCCCCGGGACAGGCTAGGAGAGACCCAGTACTTC.